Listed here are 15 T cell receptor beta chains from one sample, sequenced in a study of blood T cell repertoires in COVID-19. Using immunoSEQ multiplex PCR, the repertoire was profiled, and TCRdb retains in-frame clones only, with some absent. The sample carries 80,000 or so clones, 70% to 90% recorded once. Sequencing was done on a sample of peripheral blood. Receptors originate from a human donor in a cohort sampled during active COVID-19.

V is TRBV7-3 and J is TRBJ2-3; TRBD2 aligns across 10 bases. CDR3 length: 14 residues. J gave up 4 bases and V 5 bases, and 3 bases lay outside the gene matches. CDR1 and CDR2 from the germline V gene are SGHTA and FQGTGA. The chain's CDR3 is CASSPSGGADTQYF. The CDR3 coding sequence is TGTGCCAGCAGCCCTAGCGGGGGAGCAGATACGCAGTATTTT.

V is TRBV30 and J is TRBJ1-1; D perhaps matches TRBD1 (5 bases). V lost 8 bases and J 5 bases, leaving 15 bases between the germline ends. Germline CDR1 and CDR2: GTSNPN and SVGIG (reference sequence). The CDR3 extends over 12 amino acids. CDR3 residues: CAGGRGSTEAFF. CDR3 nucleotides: TGTGCCGGCGGGAGGGGATCGACTGAAGCTTTCTTT.

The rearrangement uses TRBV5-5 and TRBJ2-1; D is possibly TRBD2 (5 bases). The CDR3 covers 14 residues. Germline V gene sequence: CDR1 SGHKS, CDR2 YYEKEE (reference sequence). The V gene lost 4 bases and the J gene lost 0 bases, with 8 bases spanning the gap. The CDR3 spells CASSRRGSYNEQFF. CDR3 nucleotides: TGTGCCAGCAGCCGACGGGGCTCCTACAATGAGCAGTTCTTC.

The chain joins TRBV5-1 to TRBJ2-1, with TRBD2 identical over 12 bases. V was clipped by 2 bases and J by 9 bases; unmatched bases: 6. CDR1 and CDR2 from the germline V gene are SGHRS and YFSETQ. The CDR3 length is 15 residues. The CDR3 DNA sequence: TGCGCCAGCAGCTTCCTAGCGGGGGGGCCAAGTGAGCAGTTCTTC. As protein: CASSFLAGGPSEQFF.

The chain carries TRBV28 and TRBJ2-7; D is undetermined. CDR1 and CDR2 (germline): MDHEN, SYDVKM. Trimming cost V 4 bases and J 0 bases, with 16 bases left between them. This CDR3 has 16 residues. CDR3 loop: CASSSPDIQSSYEQYF. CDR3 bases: TGTGCCAGCAGTTCACCCGACATCCAGAGCTCCTACGAGCAGTACTTC.

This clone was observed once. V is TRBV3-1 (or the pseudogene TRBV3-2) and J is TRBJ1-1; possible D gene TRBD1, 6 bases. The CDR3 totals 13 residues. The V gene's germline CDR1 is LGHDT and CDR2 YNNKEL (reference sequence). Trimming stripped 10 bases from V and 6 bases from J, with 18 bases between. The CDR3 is CATPRQVKAEAFF. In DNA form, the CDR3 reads TGTGCCACCCCTCGACAGGTCAAGGCTGAAGCTTTCTTT.

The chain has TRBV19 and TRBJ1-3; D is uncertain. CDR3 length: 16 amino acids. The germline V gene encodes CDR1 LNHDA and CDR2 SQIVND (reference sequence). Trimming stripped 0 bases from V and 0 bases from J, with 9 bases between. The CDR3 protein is CASSIDGSSSGNTIYF. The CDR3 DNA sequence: TGTGCCAGTAGTATAGACGGGTCCTCCTCTGGAAACACCATATATTTT.

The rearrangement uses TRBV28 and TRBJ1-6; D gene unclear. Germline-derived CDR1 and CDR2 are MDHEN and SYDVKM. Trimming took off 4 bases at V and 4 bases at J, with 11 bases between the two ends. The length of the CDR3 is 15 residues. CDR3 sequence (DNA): TGTGCCAGCAGTTCCTACGCACTGTATAATTCACCCCTCCACTTT. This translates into CASSSYALYNSPLHF.

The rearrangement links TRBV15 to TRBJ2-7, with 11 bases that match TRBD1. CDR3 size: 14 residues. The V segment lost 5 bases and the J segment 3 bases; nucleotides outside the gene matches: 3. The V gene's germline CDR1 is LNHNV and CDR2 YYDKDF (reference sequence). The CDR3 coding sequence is TGTGCCACCAGCCCCGGGACAGGGGGCTACGAGCAGTACTTC. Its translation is CATSPGTGGYEQYF.

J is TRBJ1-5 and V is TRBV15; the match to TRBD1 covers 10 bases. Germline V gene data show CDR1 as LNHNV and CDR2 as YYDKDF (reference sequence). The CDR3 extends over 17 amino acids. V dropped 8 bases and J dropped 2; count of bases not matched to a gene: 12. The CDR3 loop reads CATGGQGGFTGNQPQHF. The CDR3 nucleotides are TGTGCCACCGGTGGACAGGGGGGCTTTACGGGCAATCAGCCCCAGCATTTT. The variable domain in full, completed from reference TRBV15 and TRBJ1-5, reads DAMVIQNPRYQVTQFGKPVTLSCSQTLNHNVMYWYQQKSSQAPKLLFHYYDKDFNNEADTPDNFQSRRPNTSFCFLDIRSPGLGDTAMYLCATGGQGGFTGNQPQHFGDGTRLSIL.

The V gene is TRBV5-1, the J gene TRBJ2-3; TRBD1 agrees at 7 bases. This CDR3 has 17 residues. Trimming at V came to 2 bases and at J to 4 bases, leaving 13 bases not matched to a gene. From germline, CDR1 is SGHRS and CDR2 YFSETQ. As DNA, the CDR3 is TGCGCCAGCAGCTTCGGCAAAGGGGGCAATAGGGCAGATACGCAGTATTTT. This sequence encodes CASSFGKGGNRADTQYF.

This chain's CDR3 is CASSYSSSTGAFF. CDR3 in DNA: TGTGCCAGCAGTTACTCCTCCAGCACCGGGGCTTTCTTT. This chain links TRBV6-5 with TRBJ1-1; D not certain. The CDR3 contains 13 residues. Per germline, CDR1 MNHEY and CDR2 SVGAGI. Trimming shortened V by 0 bases and J by 11 bases, and 13 bases separated the two germline ends.

CDR3 region: CASSEKTASYEQYF. The CDR3 DNA is TGTGCCAGCAGTGAGAAGACAGCTTCCTACGAGCAGTACTTC. V gene TRBV6-1 combines with J gene TRBJ2-7; TRBD1 might be the D (5 bases). Per germline, CDR1 MNHNS and CDR2 SASEGT. V was pared by 3 bases and J by 1 base, with 10 bases between. This CDR3 contains 14 residues.

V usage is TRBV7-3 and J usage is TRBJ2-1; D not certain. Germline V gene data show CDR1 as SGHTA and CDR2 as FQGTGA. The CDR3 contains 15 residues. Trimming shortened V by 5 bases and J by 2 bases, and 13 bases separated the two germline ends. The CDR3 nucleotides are TGTGCCAGCAGCCCACAAGACACCACCTACAATGAGCAGTTCTTC. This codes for CASSPQDTTYNEQFF.

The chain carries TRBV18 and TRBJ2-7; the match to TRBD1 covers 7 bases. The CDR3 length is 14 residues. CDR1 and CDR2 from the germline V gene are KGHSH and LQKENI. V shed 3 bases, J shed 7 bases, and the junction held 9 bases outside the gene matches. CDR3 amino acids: CASSPRTGVREQYF. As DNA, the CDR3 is TGTGCCAGCTCACCTCGCACAGGGGTGAGAGAGCAGTACTTC.